These T cell receptor beta chains were read from a single sample in a study of CD8 T cells in Susac syndrome. TCRdb ran MiXCR on the immunoSEQ multiplex PCR reads and lists one entry per CDR3 protein. The sample contains around 45,000 distinct CDR3 sequences, roughly 93% of which appear only once. The material sequenced was CD8+ T cells from PBMCs. All receptors come from a human donor in good health. CDR3s include the opening cysteine and the closing phenylalanine or tryptophan. The D gene is left open where the match is weak. For some rows the clone size is stated as once, few or many, or as a class when expanded; others skip it.

v_call: TRBV19; j_call: TRBJ2-1; d_call: TRBD1; clone_size: .; cdr3_aa: CASSIGSGGYNEQFF; cdr3_nt: TGTGCCAGTAGTATAGGGTCAGGGGGTTACAATGAGCAGTTCTTC
v_call: TRBV12-3/TRBV12-4; j_call: TRBJ2-1; d_call: .; clone_size: .; cdr3_aa: CASTRAYNEQFF; cdr3_nt: TGTGCCAGCACGAGGGCCTACAATGAGCAGTTCTTC
v_call: TRBV28; j_call: TRBJ1-1; d_call: TRBD1; clone_size: once; cdr3_aa: CASSPDRGFENTEAFF; cdr3_nt: TGTGCCAGCAGTCCTGACAGGGGGTTCGAGAACACTGAAGCTTTCTTT
v_call: TRBV14; j_call: TRBJ2-7; d_call: TRBD1; clone_size: .; cdr3_aa: CASSQDRENRGYEQYF; cdr3_nt: TGTGCCAGCAGCCAAGATAGGGAAAACAGGGGCTACGAGCAGTACTTC
v_call: TRBV7-9; j_call: TRBJ1-1; d_call: .; clone_size: .; cdr3_aa: CASSLVESEAFF; cdr3_nt: TGTGCCAGCAGCTTAGTAGAATCTGAAGCTTTCTTT
v_call: TRBV29-1; j_call: TRBJ2-6; d_call: TRBD2; clone_size: .; cdr3_aa: CSVEDLSSGSQSGANVLTF; cdr3_nt: TGCAGCGTTGAAGATCTGTCTAGCGGGAGCCAATCTGGGGCCAACGTCCTGACTTTC
v_call: TRBV6-1; j_call: TRBJ2-7; d_call: .; clone_size: .; cdr3_aa: CASSPRALSDEQYF; cdr3_nt: TGTGCCAGCAGTCCAAGGGCCCTCTCAGACGAGCAGTACTTC
v_call: TRBV6-5; j_call: TRBJ2-7; d_call: .; clone_size: .; cdr3_aa: CASSATTTEQYF; cdr3_nt: TGTGCCAGCAGCGCAACGACTACCGAGCAGTACTTC
v_call: TRBV7-6; j_call: TRBJ2-7; d_call: .; clone_size: .; cdr3_aa: CASSLEMGMTPYEQYF; cdr3_nt: TGTGCCAGCAGCTTAGAAATGGGTATGACCCCCTACGAGCAGTACTTC
v_call: TRBV29-1; j_call: TRBJ2-7; d_call: .; clone_size: .; cdr3_aa: CSASGGREQYF; cdr3_nt: TGCAGCGCCTCCGGGGGGCGCGAGCAGTACTTC
v_call: TRBV29-1; j_call: TRBJ2-3; d_call: .; clone_size: .; cdr3_aa: CSVTGQKVTDTQYF; cdr3_nt: TGCAGCGTTACTGGACAGAAGGTCACAGATACGCAGTATTTT
v_call: TRBV5-1; j_call: TRBJ2-1; d_call: .; clone_size: once; cdr3_aa: CASSLKGGVDEQFF; cdr3_nt: TGCGCCAGCAGCTTGAAGGGCGGGGTCGATGAGCAGTTCTTC
v_call: TRBV3-1; j_call: TRBJ1-1; d_call: .; clone_size: .; cdr3_aa: CASSQEFQNTEAFF; cdr3_nt: TGTGCCAGCAGCCAAGAGTTCCAAAACACTGAAGCTTTCTTT
v_call: TRBV20-1; j_call: TRBJ1-2; d_call: .; clone_size: .; cdr3_aa: CSARDPEDYRSNYGYTF; cdr3_nt: TGCAGTGCTAGAGATCCGGAGGACTACCGATCTAACTATGGCTACACCTTC
v_call: TRBV7-9; j_call: TRBJ2-3; d_call: .; clone_size: .; cdr3_aa: CASSTPGNAVTGTQYF; cdr3_nt: TGTGCCAGCAGCACCCCTGGGAATGCGGTCACGGGTACGCAGTATTTT
v_call: TRBV19; j_call: TRBJ2-5; d_call: .; clone_size: .; cdr3_aa: CASSNGPQETQYF; cdr3_nt: TGTGCCAGTAGTAACGGGCCCCAAGAGACCCAGTACTTC
v_call: TRBV29-1; j_call: TRBJ1-3; d_call: .; clone_size: .; cdr3_aa: CSAPLGNTIYF; cdr3_nt: TGCAGCGCCCCCTTGGGAAACACCATATATTTT
v_call: TRBV5-5; j_call: TRBJ2-1; d_call: .; clone_size: .; cdr3_aa: CASSLDRVNEQFF; cdr3_nt: TGTGCCAGCAGCTTGGACAGGGTCAATGAGCAGTTCTTC
v_call: TRBV7-9; j_call: TRBJ2-1; d_call: TRBD2; clone_size: .; cdr3_aa: CASTLPLAGRDNEQFF; cdr3_nt: TGTGCCAGCACCTTACCCCTAGCGGGAAGAGACAATGAGCAGTTCTTC
v_call: TRBV18; j_call: TRBJ1-1; d_call: .; clone_size: .; cdr3_aa: CASSPLPVDHTEAFF; cdr3_nt: TGTGCCAGCTCACCGTTGCCAGTCGACCACACTGAAGCTTTCTTT
v_call: TRBV29-1; j_call: TRBJ2-7; d_call: .; clone_size: few; cdr3_aa: CSASLNRFYEQYF; cdr3_nt: TGCAGCGCCAGCCTCAACAGGTTCTACGAGCAGTACTTC
v_call: TRBV2; j_call: TRBJ1-1; d_call: TRBD1; clone_size: .; cdr3_aa: CASSDGTGLNTEAFF; cdr3_nt: TGTGCCAGCAGTGACGGGACAGGACTGAACACTGAAGCTTTCTTT
v_call: TRBV27; j_call: TRBJ1-5; d_call: .; clone_size: .; cdr3_aa: CASSRHNQPQHF; cdr3_nt: TGTGCCAGCAGTCGCCACAATCAGCCCCAGCATTTT
v_call: TRBV12-3/TRBV12-4; j_call: TRBJ2-1; d_call: TRBD2; clone_size: .; cdr3_aa: CASSFVLAGGNEQFF; cdr3_nt: TGTGCCAGCAGTTTTGTACTAGCGGGTGGGAATGAGCAGTTCTTC
v_call: TRBV7-9; j_call: TRBJ2-1; d_call: .; clone_size: .; cdr3_aa: CASSLPVNEQFF; cdr3_nt: TGTGCCAGCAGCCTCCCCGTCAATGAGCAGTTCTTC
v_call: TRBV21-1; j_call: TRBJ2-7; d_call: .; clone_size: .; cdr3_aa: CATRRDSYEQYF; cdr3_nt: TGTGCCACCCGCAGGGACTCCTACGAGCAGTACTTC
v_call: TRBV29-1; j_call: TRBJ1-1; d_call: .; clone_size: .; cdr3_aa: CSVPENTEAFF; cdr3_nt: TGCAGCGTTCCGGAGAACACTGAAGCTTTCTTT
v_call: TRBV6-2/TRBV6-3; j_call: TRBJ1-5; d_call: .; clone_size: .; cdr3_aa: CASSYTENQPQHF; cdr3_nt: TGTGCCAGCAGTTATACAGAGAATCAGCCCCAGCATTTT
v_call: TRBV30; j_call: TRBJ2-4; d_call: TRBD1; clone_size: .; cdr3_aa: CAWSRLQGAAKNIQYF; cdr3_nt: TGTGCCTGGAGTCGCCTGCAGGGGGCGGCCAAAAACATTCAGTACTTC
v_call: TRBV15; j_call: TRBJ2-5; d_call: TRBD2; clone_size: once; cdr3_aa: CATSIDGGRMQEQYF; cdr3_nt: TGTGCCACTTCTATTGATGGCGGGAGGATGCAAGAGCAGTACTTC
v_call: TRBV11-2; j_call: TRBJ2-3; d_call: .; clone_size: .; cdr3_aa: CASSLERGFTDTQYF; cdr3_nt: TGTGCCAGCAGCTTAGAAAGAGGCTTCACAGATACGCAGTATTTT
v_call: TRBV19; j_call: TRBJ2-2; d_call: TRBD1; clone_size: .; cdr3_aa: CASGQGPGSSTGELFF; cdr3_nt: TGTGCCAGTGGACAGGGCCCGGGATCGTCCACCGGGGAGCTGTTTTTT
v_call: TRBV20-1; j_call: TRBJ1-3; d_call: TRBD1; clone_size: .; cdr3_aa: CSARGGGGPLSGNTIYF; cdr3_nt: TGCAGTGCTAGGGGGGGAGGGGGCCCGCTCTCTGGAAACACCATATATTTT
v_call: TRBV28; j_call: TRBJ1-2; d_call: .; clone_size: once; cdr3_aa: CASSSSQRTWAGGYTF; cdr3_nt: TGTGCCAGCAGTTCCTCACAGAGAACTTGGGCAGGAGGCTACACCTTC
v_call: TRBV6-1; j_call: TRBJ1-1; d_call: .; clone_size: .; cdr3_aa: CASSATRENTEAFF; cdr3_nt: TGTGCCAGCAGTGCCACTCGAGAGAACACTGAAGCTTTCTTT
v_call: TRBV20-1; j_call: TRBJ2-4; d_call: .; clone_size: .; cdr3_aa: CSARDLGGTKNIQYF; cdr3_nt: TGCAGTGCTAGAGATTTAGGGGGAACCAAAAACATTCAGTACTTC
v_call: TRBV27; j_call: TRBJ1-1; d_call: .; clone_size: .; cdr3_aa: CASSSLYRNTEAFF; cdr3_nt: TGTGCCAGCAGTTCTCTATACAGGAACACTGAAGCTTTCTTT
v_call: TRBV7-9; j_call: TRBJ2-7; d_call: TRBD1; clone_size: .; cdr3_aa: CASSTPPGTDPYEQYF; cdr3_nt: TGTGCCAGCAGCACACCTCCCGGGACAGATCCCTACGAGCAGTACTTC
v_call: TRBV15; j_call: TRBJ2-1; d_call: .; clone_size: .; cdr3_aa: CATSTSSADEQFF; cdr3_nt: TGTGCCACCAGCACATCTAGCGCTGATGAGCAGTTCTTC
v_call: TRBV5-1; j_call: TRBJ2-1; d_call: TRBD1; clone_size: .; cdr3_aa: CASSRQGGYNEQFF; cdr3_nt: TGCGCCAGCAGCCGACAGGGGGGCTACAATGAGCAGTTCTTC